This T cell receptor (beta chain) comes out of a study of PD-1 blockade in mismatch repair-deficient tumors (TCRdb year 2017). Some background on the complete study: The trial enrolled 86 consecutive patients with approximately twelve mismatch repair-deficient cancer types between late 2013 and late 2016, all previously treated and progressing. Deep sequencing of TCR CDR3 regions was used to track tumor-associated T cell clones in peripheral blood of patients responding to PD-1 blockade.

Study-wide findings and limitations: Rapid expansion after pembrolizumab followed by contraction, generally before radiologic responses, was shown by tumor-resident clones, which were often undetectable in blood before treatment.

CDR1 is given as SGDLS and CDR2 as YYNGEE, both from the germline V gene. V loses 2 bases of germline sequence and J loses 3 bases, and the interval between the two ends is 11 bases. The CDR3 runs 14 residues from the cysteine to the phenylalanine. Only the CDR3 DNA stays, 42 bases, in frame from base 1. A note on this clone: What antigen it recognizes has not been identified. No clone much larger than this one lies a single base away; base qualities are absent.

Mismatch repair deficiency was established in every enrolled patient by polymerase chain reaction or immunohistochemistry. TCR sequencing was performed for three patients who responded to pembrolizumab therapy. The phase II trial prospectively tested pembrolizumab PD-1 blockade in advanced mismatch repair-deficient cancers regardless of tissue of origin. Peripheral blood T cell samples were serially collected before and at multiple times after PD-1 blockade was started. Blood sampling times were expressed in weeks after the first pembrolizumab dose. Library prep was done by the immunoSEQ multiplex PCR assay. The clones in this table, taken by TCRdb from immuneACCESS, are in-frame only. Not every clone is retained; where verified, under half of the shortfall comes from an unresolved V gene, and the cause of the rest is unknown. The sample data list around 120,000 clones, and 88% of these were observed just once. The ten largest account for about an eighth of the sample.

The receptor was derived from an adult with mismatch repair-deficient cancer. The chain joins TRBV9 to TRBJ2-5, with TRBD2 tentatively as D gene (6 bases match). The material sequenced was peripheral blood, taken just over 70 weeks after starting pembrolizumab. This receptor carries the CDR3 CASSVDGGEETQYF. The DNA sequence reads TGTGCCAGCAGCGTTGACGGAGGGGAAGAGACCCAGTACTTC.